The present TCR beta chain was sequenced within a study of PD-1 blockade in classical Hodgkin lymphoma. The wider study: It was nivolumab at 3 mg/kg, given intravenously every 2 weeks, that patients received.

Findings and caveats of the study: Why repertoires differed is undefined; disease activity or prior therapy possibly contributed. Researchers reported that CD4+ TCR diversity, though not CD8+, rose significantly by C4D1.

A word on this clone: Its specificity is not known.

Libraries were prepared by immunoSEQ multiplex PCR; TCRdb keeps only in-frame clonotypes and omits some of them. The sample includes around 18,000 clones, roughly three quarters of them seen just once. Time point meaning: cycle 4 day 1 (C4D1), after more than 5 weeks of nivolumab. With no exception, relapse followed autologous stem cell transplantation in all patients, and brentuximab vedotin exposure varied. Magnetic negative selection of thawed PBMCs was the method by which CD4+ T cells were purified. When best responses were assessed, they were complete response, partial response or progressive disease. This CDR3 is 15 amino acids long. The germline gives CDR1 SNHLY, CDR2 FYNNEI. Trimming cost V 6 bases and J 2 bases, with 13 bases left between them.

The receptor comes from a human donor with classical Hodgkin lymphoma. Sequenced here: CD4+ T cells from blood, sampled before the fourth cycle of nivolumab. The rearrangement links TRBV2 to TRBJ1-4; tentative D call: TRBD1 (5 bases). The chain's CDR3 is CASRLTGVTNEKLFF. CDR3 nucleotide sequence: TGTGCCAGCAGACTAACAGGAGTTACTAATGAAAAACTGTTTTTT.